This TCR beta chain was captured in a study of CD8 T cells in Susac syndrome (dated by TCRdb to the late 2010s). Regarding the study in general: Whether CD8+ T cell activation and differentiation in Susac syndrome was antigen driven was tested using repertoire sequencing. What the research found in general, with its limitations: The study acknowledged that relatively few individuals were included in the TCR sequencing and HLA analysis.

Reading the germline V gene gives CDR1 SGHTA and CDR2 FQGNSA. Inclusive of the bounding cysteine and phenylalanine, the CDR3 is 15 residues long. This entry keeps only the CDR3 DNA: 45 bases, framed from base 1. V loses 2 bases of germline sequence and J loses 5 bases, and the interval between the two ends is 16 bases. Peripheral blood CD8+ and CD4+ T cells from healthy donors, Susac syndrome patients and multiple sclerosis patients were profiled by high-throughput TCR beta sequencing. The multiple sclerosis controls were treatment-naive patients who had stable or active relapsing-remitting disease and met the revised McDonald criteria. Bulk CD8+ and CD4+ T cells were purified by magnetic negative isolation, while CD8+ TEMRA cells were enriched using FACS. Blood was collected in EDTA tubes and processed within 24 hours, with PBMCs isolated through density gradient centrifugation. PBMCs intended for TCR sequencing were cryopreserved in liquid nitrogen and were subsequently thawed in a 37 degrees C water bath. A purity of at least 90% was achieved for sorted or isolated CD4+, CD8+ and CD8+ TEMRA cells.

RNA was extracted using the RNeasy kit, and roughly 0.45 to 1 ug of the RNA was reverse transcribed with random hexamers. TCR beta CDR3 regions were amplified with the immunoSEQ multiplex PCR assay covering 54 Vbeta and 13 Jbeta segments. PCR amplification bias was corrected using a synthetic template baseline for primer optimization and computational correction. From the authors' description of their analysis: Reads were annotated to V, D and J genes per IMGT and analyzed with immunoSEQ Analyzer, keeping only productive sequences. Clonality was computed as one minus Shannon entropy normalized by log2 of the number of productive unique sequences. For each patient and control, public and private clones were evaluated within the 100 most prevalent clones. A clone was defined as Susac-specific if it was absent from the healthy and MS cohorts, from roughly 990 published viral clones and from other ImmuneACCESS disease sequences. The public reads were reprocessed in TCRdb via fastp at Q25 and MiXCR, keeping in-frame beta chains. Duplicate CDR3 protein sequences are folded into a single record with the most common DNA and genes. The V and J calls follow TCRdb's processing rather than the paper's. The sample table lists around 130,000 distinct CDR3 sequences, 85% to 95% of them with a count of one. About 0.11% of the sample is in the top ten clones.

On this clonotype itself: No cognate antigen has been identified for it. Base quality data are lacking; no much larger clone is found one base away.

The TCR was taken from a human donor with multiple sclerosis. Sample: CD4+ T cells from PBMCs. The rearrangement combines TRBV7-2 with TRBJ2-7; the D gene could be either TRBD1 or TRBD2, each agreeing at 6 bases. This receptor has the CDR3 CASSLRGVRRDEQYF. The DNA is TGTGCCAGCAGCTTAAGGGGGGTGCGCCGGGACGAGCAGTACTTC.